Shown below are 13 T cell receptor beta chains from a single sample sequenced in a study of memory CD4+ T cells and cytomegalovirus serostatus. Single viable CD3+CD4+CD8-CD45RO+ cells were sorted as the memory CD4+ T cells. The assay was immunoSEQ multiplex PCR, and TCRdb's table has in-frame clones only and misses some. Of about 96,000 clones detected, about 80% appear once; the ten largest clones hold around 3.6%. Specimen: memory CD4+ T cells from blood. The origin of the receptors is an adult in good health and CMV-seropositive.

The J gene is TRBJ2-1, the V gene TRBV5-6; no definite D call. The CDR3 runs 11 residues. Germline loops: CDR1 SGHDT, CDR2 YYEEEE. V shed 4 bases and J shed 3 bases, with 2 bases lying between them. The CDR3 here is CASSSYNEQFF. CDR3 coding DNA: TGTGCCAGCAGCAGCTACAATGAGCAGTTCTTC.

CDR3 nucleotides: TGTGCCAGCAGCTTTAGCGGAGGGGGCGGTACGCAGTATTTT. It yields the protein CASSFSGGGGTQYF. The chain carries TRBV7-2 and TRBJ2-3; the D gene is possibly TRBD1 (7 bases). This CDR3 spans 14 amino acids. V dropped 3 bases and J dropped 8 bases, with 15 bases sitting between them. CDR1 SGHTA and CDR2 FQGNSA come from the germline V gene.

V and J are TRBV18 and TRBJ2-2; 12 bases match TRBD2. V shed 5 bases and J 5 bases; nucleotides not matched to a gene: 6. Germline values: CDR1 KGHSH, CDR2 LQKENI. The CDR3 sequence is 16 residues long. CDR3 in amino acids: CASSTLAGGPTGELFF. The CDR3 DNA reads as TGTGCCAGCTCAACCCTAGCGGGAGGGCCGACCGGGGAGCTGTTTTTT.

The V call is TRBV14, the J call TRBJ1-1; TRBD1 matches at 7 bases. The trim removed 2 bases at V and 1 base at J, leaving 4 bases unmatched. The germline V gene encodes CDR1 SGHDN and CDR2 FVKESK. The CDR3 covers 15 residues. As DNA, the CDR3 is TGTGCCAGCAGCCAACTTGACAGGGCGAACACTGAAGCTTTCTTT. It yields the protein CASSQLDRANTEAFF.

The chain combines TRBV28 with TRBJ1-1; D possibly corresponds to TRBD1 (6 bases). V shed 7 bases and J shed 10 bases, with 28 bases lying between them. CDR1 is MDHEN and CDR2 is SYDVKM in the germline V gene. The length of the CDR3 is 16 residues. The CDR3 region has the DNA TGTGCCAGCATCCTTTCCGGTACTTTAGGGGGTCGGGGAGCTTTCTTT. Its protein is CASILSGTLGGRGAFF.

This clone was detected a few times. V is TRBV19 and J is TRBJ2-7; weak D call: TRBD1 (5 bases). Germline CDR1 reads LNHDA; CDR2 reads SQIVND (reference sequence). V shed 3 bases and J shed 3 bases, with 9 bases lying between them. The CDR3 covers 13 residues. The chain's CDR3 is CASSMVTGYEQYF. As DNA, the CDR3 is TGTGCCAGTAGTATGGTTACAGGCTACGAGCAGTACTTC.

The chain carries TRBV19 and TRBJ2-6; no reliable D call. The CDR3 has 15 amino acids. V dropped 2 bases and J dropped 2 bases, with 7 bases sitting between them. CDR1 is LNHDA, CDR2 SQIVND, per germline (reference sequence). The CDR3 DNA reads as TGTGCCAGTAGTATATCTGGGGCTGGGGCCAACGTCCTGACTTTC. Encoded protein: CASSISGAGANVLTF.

This clone was recorded a few times. This rearrangement joins TRBV28 to TRBJ2-5; 7 nucleotides match TRBD2. The junction had 12 bases not matched to a gene; V was cut back by 5 bases and J by 6 bases. CDR3 length equals 15 residues. From germline, CDR1 is MDHEN and CDR2 SYDVKM. CDR3 protein: CASSPGGLPIQTQYF. CDR3 coding DNA: TGTGCCAGCAGTCCGGGGGGACTCCCAATCCAGACCCAGTACTTC. The full variable domain, in which reference TRBV28 and TRBJ2-5 provide the parts outside the CDR3, is DVKVTQSSRYLVKRTGEKVFLECVQDMDHENMFWYRQDPGLGLRLIYFSYDVKMKEKGDIPEGYSVSREKKERFSLILESASTNQTSMYLCASSPGGLPIQTQYFGPGTRLLVL.

The J gene is TRBJ1-5, the V gene TRBV4-3; 8 bases agree with TRBD1. V lost 3 bases, J lost 5 bases, and 0 bases stayed unmatched. The CDR3 is made up of 13 amino acids. Germline CDR1 is LGHNA and CDR2 is YSLEER. CDR3 region: CASSQDRDQPQHF. In DNA form, the CDR3 reads TGCGCCAGCAGCCAGGACAGGGATCAGCCCCAGCATTTT.

V usage is TRBV6-1 and J usage is TRBJ2-3; D might be TRBD2 (5 bases). The CDR3 is 13 residues long. With 0 bases removed from V and 8 bases from J, the gap between germline ends came to 9 bases. In germline, CDR1 is MNHNS, CDR2 SASEGT. The CDR3 loop is CASSEALGSTQYF. The CDR3 bases are TGTGCCAGCAGTGAAGCGCTTGGGAGTACGCAGTATTTT.

This chain uses TRBV21-1 with TRBJ1-5. TRBV21-1 is recorded as a pseudogene. This CDR3 has 12 residues. Written as DNA, the CDR3 is TGTGCCAGCAGCAAAGCGGTAGGGCCCCAGCATTTT. This sequence encodes CASSKAVGPQHF.

The chain joins TRBV19 to TRBJ2-2; D gene unclear. CDR1 and CDR2 from the germline V gene are LNHDA and SQIVND (reference sequence). CDR3 length: 12 amino acids. V was clipped by 4 bases and J by 5 bases, with 5 bases between them. Written as DNA, the CDR3 is TGTGCCAGTAGTACTTATACCGGGGAGCTGTTTTTT. This encodes CASSTYTGELFF. The variable domain in full, with the rest retrieved from reference TRBV19 and TRBJ2-2, is DGGITQSPKYLFRKEGQNVTLSCEQNLNHDAMYWYRQDPGQGLRLIYYSQIVNDFQKGDIAEGYSVSREKKESFPLTVTSAQKNPTAFYLCASSTYTGELFFGEGSRLTVL.

V gene TRBV28 combines with J gene TRBJ1-2; 7 positions agree with TRBD1. Losses at the gene ends were 5 bases for V and 4 bases for J; bases not matched to a gene: 7. This CDR3 contains 14 residues. Germline loops: CDR1 MDHEN, CDR2 SYDVKM. CDR3 nucleotide sequence: TGTGCCAGCAGTGATGCAGGGGGTGGCTATGGCTACACCTTC. It codes for CASSDAGGGYGYTF.